Each of the 21 T cell receptor beta chains below was sequenced from the same sample in a study of blood T cells in healthy people across ages (dated by TCRdb to 2014 to 2015). The method was 5' RACE. Sequenced on an Illumina HiSeq 2500. A second 7 to 11 cycle PCR used a sample-barcoded 5' primer and a J-beta primer mix. TCRdb reworked the public reads: Q25 trimming with fastp, MiXCR clone assembly, productive beta chains retained. Each CDR3 protein gets just one entry, which takes the most common genes and DNA from the rows behind it. The table for this sample lists about 1 million distinct CDR3 sequences; around 45% of them were counted only once. The top ten clones comprise approximately 20% of the sample. Sequencing input: blood. The receptors were gathered from a woman aged 60-75 years in good health.

This clonotype has only a few counts. The CDR3, as DNA: TGTGCCAGCAGGATGATTGCAGGGGGCCCTAGCACAGATACGCAGTATTTT. Translation: CASRMIAGGPSTDTQYF. The V and J genes are TRBV27 and TRBJ2-3, with 8 bases identical to TRBD1. Germline CDR1 and CDR2: MNHEY and SMNVEV (reference sequence). V lost 6 bases and J lost 0; bases outside the gene matches: 11. The length of the CDR3 is 17 residues.

V is TRBV7-2 and J is TRBJ2-5; TRBD1 matches 12 bases. This CDR3 is built from 17 residues. Germline trimming cut 4 bases from V and 11 bases from J; bases unmatched to any gene: 17. Germline V gene data show CDR1 as SGHTA and CDR2 as FQGNSA. The CDR3 protein is CASSSTDLPGQGAQQYF. The CDR3 DNA reads as TGTGCCAGCAGCTCGACTGACCTCCCGGGACAGGGGGCACAGCAGTACTTC.

This clonotype was seen only a few times. V usage is TRBV2 and J usage is TRBJ1-1; 9 positions agree with TRBD1. The CDR3 loop spans 16 amino acids. The junction had 8 bases not matched to a gene; V was cut back by 6 bases and J by 0 bases. Germline V gives CDR1 SNHLY, CDR2 FYNNEI. CDR3 nucleotide sequence: TGTGCCAGCAGGATACAGGGGGCCGCGATGAACACTGAAGCTTTCTTT. The encoded protein is CASRIQGAAMNTEAFF. Combining the CDR3 with reference TRBV2 and TRBJ1-1 gives the whole variable domain EPEVTQTPSHQVTQMGQEVILRCVPISNHLYFYWYRQILGQKVEFLVSFYNNEISEKSEIFDDQFSVERPDGSNFTLKIRSTKLEDSAMYFCASRIQGAAMNTEAFFGQGTRLTVV.

In regard to this clonotype: The junction differs from germline at one of its ends, possibly a read error. This chain connects TRBV20-1 to TRBJ2-4; 7 positions match TRBD2. The DNA end favors TRBJ2-7, so the J call may be wrong. CDR1 and CDR2 (germline): DFQATT, SNEGSKA (reference sequence). The CDR3 contains 14 residues. The CDR3 DNA is TGCGGTGCTAGGGCTAGCGGAGAGGGCTACGAGCAGTACTTC. Amino acids: CGARASGEGYEQYF.

The count of this clonotype is one. V is TRBV30 and J is TRBJ1-2, with a tentative D call TRBD1 (6 bases). The CDR3 loop spans 14 amino acids. Germline values: CDR1 GTSNPN, CDR2 SVGIG (reference sequence). V lost 0 bases and J lost 4, with 12 bases in between. The CDR3 reads CAWSVGQSSYGYTF. The CDR3 DNA reads as TGTGCCTGGAGTGTAGGACAGTCCAGCTATGGCTACACCTTC. The full variable domain, rest sourced from reference TRBV30 and TRBJ1-2, is SQTIHQWPATLVQPVGSPLSLECTVEGTSNPNLYWYRQAAGRGLQLLFYSVGIGQISSEVPQNLSASRPQDRQFILSSKKLLLSDSGFYLCAWSVGQSSYGYTFGSGTRLTVV.

The chain employs TRBV5-1 and TRBJ2-1; TRBD2 aligns across 12 bases. Germline V CDR1 and CDR2: SGHRS, YFSETQ. This CDR3 is built from 19 residues. V lost 3 bases, J lost 6 bases, and 16 bases stayed unmatched. CDR3 in DNA: TGCGCCAGCAGCTCACAAACGGAGACTAGCGGGAGATCTTTCAATGAGCAGTTCTTC. Protein product: CASSSQTETSGRSFNEQFF.

The CDR3 region has the DNA TGTGCCAGCTCAGGGCTTGGAGGCTACACCTTC. Translation gives CASSGLGGYTF. This chain links TRBV3-1 with TRBJ1-2; possible D gene TRBD1, 5 bases. This CDR3 region has 11 residues. Trimming removed 8 bases from V and 8 bases from J, with 12 bases in between. The germline V gene encodes CDR1 LGHDT and CDR2 YNNKEL (reference sequence).

This clonotype was seen more than once but under ten times. The chain combines TRBV7-9 with TRBJ1-2, with D hard to call. Germline lookup yields CDR1 SEHNR and CDR2 FQNEAQ (reference sequence). V gave up 7 bases and J gave up 6 bases, with 15 bases separating them. This CDR3 is 13 amino acids long. The CDR3 coding sequence is TGTGCCAGCACCCACGTGGGATTCGATGGCTACACCTTC. This gives the protein CASTHVGFDGYTF.

V is TRBV28 and J is TRBJ2-5, with 7 bases fitting TRBD1. The V gene end was trimmed by 2 bases and the J gene end by 5 bases; junction bases not matched to a gene: 5. The length of the CDR3 is 14 residues. Germline-derived CDR1 and CDR2 are MDHEN and SYDVKM. The DNA of the CDR3 is TGTGCCAGCAGTTTACAGGGGGAGAGGGAGACCCAGTACTTC. Protein product: CASSLQGERETQYF. Combining the CDR3 with reference TRBV28 and TRBJ2-5 gives the whole variable domain DVKVTQSSRYLVKRTGEKVFLECVQDMDHENMFWYRQDPGLGLRLIYFSYDVKMKEKGDIPEGYSVSREKKERFSLILESASTNQTSMYLCASSLQGERETQYFGPGTRLLVL.

V gene TRBV12-3 or TRBV12-4 combines with J gene TRBJ2-3; D perhaps matches TRBD1 (6 bases). The V end was cut by 3 bases, the J end by 3 bases, with 13 bases between. The CDR3 extends over 15 amino acids. The DNA for the CDR3 is TGTGCCAGCAGTTTTCAGGGGATGGTAACAGATACGCAGTATTTT. It yields the protein CASSFQGMVTDTQYF.

The CDR3 spells CATSPRAELNEKLFF. CDR3 DNA: TGTGCCACCAGCCCCCGGGCAGAGCTTAATGAAAAACTGTTTTTT. The gene calls are TRBV15 and TRBJ1-4; no clear D. The CDR3 is 15 residues long. V was clipped by 5 bases and J by 4 bases, with 14 bases between them. Germline V lookup: CDR1 LNHNV, CDR2 YYDKDF (reference sequence).

This rearrangement joins TRBV28 to TRBJ2-1; D perhaps matches TRBD2 (5 bases). The germline CDR1 and CDR2 sequences are MDHEN and SYDVKM. With 6 bases removed from V and 8 bases from J, the gap between germline ends came to 14 bases. The CDR3 totals 13 residues. This CDR3 reads CASRPPGSYEQFF. The CDR3 DNA is TGTGCCAGCAGGCCGCCGGGATCATATGAGCAGTTCTTC.

This clonotype occurred a few times. The chain has TRBV9 and TRBJ2-7; maybe TRBD1 (5 bases). In germline, CDR1 is SGDLS, CDR2 YYNGEE. The CDR3 extends over 14 amino acids. Trimming cost V 3 bases and J 1 base, with 11 bases left between them. CDR3 sequence (DNA): TGTGCCAGCAGCGCTATGCAGGGTTCCTACGAGCAGTACTTC. It is translated as CASSAMQGSYEQYF.

The gene calls are TRBV15 and TRBJ2-1, with D tentatively TRBD2 (5 bases). With 0 bases removed from V and 6 bases from J, the gap between germline ends came to 9 bases. CDR1 LNHNV and CDR2 YYDKDF come from the germline V gene (reference sequence). The CDR3 contains 14 residues. The CDR3 reads CATSREGSGNEQFF. CDR3 DNA: TGTGCCACCAGCAGAGAAGGGAGTGGCAATGAGCAGTTCTTC.

This clonotype was found a few times. This sequence joins TRBV20-1 and TRBJ2-7, with TRBD2 matching over 13 bases. In germline, CDR1 is DFQATT, CDR2 SNEGSKA (reference sequence). V lost 6 bases, J lost 2 bases, and 4 bases stayed unmatched. The length of the CDR3 is 14 residues. DNA of the CDR3: TGCAGTGCCCTTGGACTAGCGGGAGCCTACGAGCAGTACTTC. As protein: CSALGLAGAYEQYF.

The chain combines TRBV7-6 with TRBJ1-1; unclear D gene. CDR3 length: 16 residues. CDR1 and CDR2 (germline): SGHVS, FNYEAQ. Deletions cut 1 base from V and 0 bases from J, with 12 bases between. CDR3 amino acids: CASSLGPRGLNTEAFF. The CDR3 DNA sequence: TGTGCCAGCAGCTTAGGGCCGAGAGGGTTGAACACTGAAGCTTTCTTT.

This clonotype has a single count. The rearrangement links TRBV11-2 to TRBJ1-2; D not certain. Germline V CDR1 and CDR2: SGHAT, FQNNGV. CDR3 length: 14 residues. V gave up 6 bases and J gave up 2 bases, with 13 bases separating them. In DNA form, the CDR3 reads TGTGCCAGCAGATCTATCAGGACCAACTATGGCTACACCTTC. It yields the protein CASRSIRTNYGYTF.

A remark on this clonotype: The germline gene is not matched at one end of the junction; a read error may be the cause. V and J are TRBV28 and TRBJ2-1; the match to TRBD1 covers 7 bases. Germline-derived CDR1 and CDR2 are MDHEN and SYDVKM. The CDR3 has 15 residues. The CDR3 DNA reads as TGTGCCAGCAGCCTCACAGGGGTCTCCTACGATGAGCAGTTCTTC. Its protein is CASSLTGVSYDEQFF.

This clonotype showed up many times. The chain is built from TRBV7-3 and TRBJ1-2, with unresolved D. V was trimmed by 6 bases and J by 4 bases, leaving 12 bases between them. Germline V gives CDR1 SGHTA, CDR2 FQGTGA. The CDR3 consists of 13 residues. The DNA for the CDR3 is TGTGCCAGCAGTTTCGGCGGTGGCTATGGCTACACCTTC. It codes for CASSFGGGYGYTF.

This clonotype was detected only a few times. The chain combines TRBV4-2 with TRBJ2-3, with D perhaps matching TRBD2 (6 bases). V was trimmed by 0 bases and J by 2 bases, leaving 15 bases between them. CDR1 is LGHNA, CDR2 YNFKEQ, per germline. The CDR3 has 17 residues. CDR3 sequence reads: CASSQDSSGSVTDTQYF. In nucleotides, the CDR3 is TGTGCCAGCAGCCAAGATTCGAGCGGGTCCGTCACAGATACGCAGTATTTT.

Only a few counts were recorded for this clonotype. The chain employs TRBV20-1 and TRBJ2-3, with 9 bases fitting TRBD2. V was pared by 7 bases and J by 6 bases, with 20 bases of the junction left unmatched. CDR1 and CDR2 from the germline V gene are DFQATT and SNEGSKA (reference sequence). The CDR3 consists of 17 residues. CDR3 in amino acids: CSVAHSGSLEAYDTQYF. CDR3 bases: TGCAGTGTTGCGCATAGCGGGAGCTTAGAGGCCTATGATACGCAGTATTTT.